These T cell receptor beta chains were read from a single sample in a study of breast tumors, draining lymph nodes, adjacent tissues. Using its own MiXCR run on the multiplex PCR reads, TCRdb lists one record per CDR3 protein. Of nearly 200,000 distinct CDR3 sequences listed, 30% to 40% are singletons. The sample consisted of axillary lymph node tissue. The source of these receptors is a female donor with breast cancer. Some clones in this sample may be carry-over from other donors' samples. Each CDR3 is given with its conserved first and last residue. The D gene is left open where the match is weak. Clone size is not always given. Where it is, it says once, few, many or a class for expanded clones.

clone_size	d_call	v_call	j_call	cdr3_aa	cdr3_nt
many	-	TRBV6-6	TRBJ2-3	CASRDWTGGGTDTQYF	TGTGCCAGCAGGGACTGGACCGGCGGGGGCACAGATACGCAGTATTTT
many	-	TRBV7-2	TRBJ1-5	CASSLKDGQPQHF	TGTGCCAGCAGCTTGAAAGATGGTCAGCCCCAGCATTTT
many	TRBD1	TRBV11-2	TRBJ1-2	CASSSNRGWGYGYTF	TGTGCCAGCAGCTCCAACAGGGGTTGGGGGTATGGCTACACCTTC
many	TRBD1	TRBV20-1	TRBJ1-5	CSAIRQGNQPQHF	TGCAGTGCTATCAGACAGGGAAATCAGCCCCAGCATTTT
few	TRBD1	TRBV5-1	TRBJ2-4	CASSLGGSKNIQYF	TGCGCCAGCAGCTTAGGGGGCTCCAAAAACATTCAGTACTTC
many	TRBD1	TRBV24-1	TRBJ2-1	CATSDWVRTGINEQFF	TGTGCCACCAGTGATTGGGTCAGGACAGGGATAAATGAGCAGTTCTTC
many	-	TRBV2	TRBJ2-3	CASGHRETTDTQYF	TGTGCCAGCGGCCACAGAGAAACCACAGATACGCAGTATTTT
many	-	TRBV18	TRBJ2-1	CASSATHEQFF	TGTGCCAGCTCAGCCACCCATGAGCAGTTCTTC
many	-	TRBV13	TRBJ2-3	CASSLQATDTQYF	TGTGCCAGCAGCTTACAAGCCACAGATACGCAGTATTTT
-	-	TRBV7-2	TRBJ2-7	CAGSLDGTTSYEQYF	TGCGCCGGCAGCTTAGATGGGACGACCTCCTACGAGCAGTACTTC
many	-	TRBV4-1	TRBJ2-5	CASSGRTDQETQYF	TGCGCCAGCAGCGGCCGGACTGATCAAGAGACCCAGTACTTC
once	-	TRBV3-1	TRBJ2-1	CASSQGETINEQLF	TGTGCCAGCAGCCAGGGTGAGACTATCAATGAGCAGCTCTTC
-	TRBD2	TRBV4-2	TRBJ2-5	CASSPLAGPKGPQYF	TGTGCCAGCAGCCCACTAGCGGGGCCAAAGGGGCCCCAGTACTTC
medium-sized	-	TRBV6-1	TRBJ1-6	CASSETTPANSPLHF	TGTGCCAGCAGTGAAACTACCCCGGCTAATTCACCCCTCCACTTT
many	-	TRBV30	TRBJ1-5	CAWSLRGGRGWSQPQHF	TGTGCCTGGAGTCTACGCGGAGGGAGGGGGTGGAGTCAGCCCCAGCATTTT
many	-	TRBV7-8	TRBJ1-3	CASSFGGNTIYF	TGTGCCAGCAGCTTTGGGGGAAACACCATATATTTT
many	-	TRBV7-8	TRBJ1-2	CASSLTAPNYGYTF	TGTGCCAGCAGCTTAACAGCTCCTAACTATGGCTACACCTTC
many	-	TRBV6-2/TRBV6-3	TRBJ2-7	CASSETGKVEYF	TGTGCCAGCAGTGAGACAGGAAAGGTGGAGTACTTC
-	TRBD1	TRBV3-1	TRBJ1-1	CASSQDRGRMNTEAFF	TGTGCCAGCAGCCAAGACAGGGGGAGAATGAACACTGAAGCTTTCTTT
many	-	TRBV10-3	TRBJ2-3	CAGGGPRTQYF	TGTGCCGGCGGGGGCCCTCGGACGCAGTATTTT
many	TRBD2	TRBV20-1	TRBJ2-1	CSARPLTSGGGSEQFF	TGCAGTGCTAGACCTCTGACTAGCGGGGGGGGTAGTGAGCAGTTCTTC
-	-	TRBV6-2/TRBV6-3	TRBJ1-2	CASSRTPEIYGYTF	TGTGCCAGCAGCCGAACCCCCGAGATCTATGGCTACACCTTC
many	TRBD1	TRBV7-8	TRBJ2-5	CASSFLQGAEGETQYF	TGTGCCAGCAGCTTCTTACAGGGGGCCGAGGGAGAGACCCAGTACTTC
many	-	TRBV6-1	TRBJ2-5	CATSRSETQYF	TGTGCCACCAGCAGGTCAGAGACCCAGTACTTC
-	-	TRBV2	TRBJ2-6	CASRPDLTF	TGTGCCAGCAGGCCCGACCTGACTTTC
many	-	TRBV7-2	TRBJ2-2	CASSLEQAYTGELFF	TGTGCCAGCAGCTTAGAACAGGCCTACACCGGGGAGCTGTTTTTT
once	TRBD2	TRBV24-1	TRBJ2-1	CATRTSRYNEQFF	TGTGCCACCAGGACTAGCCGATACAATGAGCAGTTCTTC
many	TRBD2	TRBV7-2	TRBJ2-1	CASSSPGTSGRNEQFF	TGTGCCAGCAGCTCCCCCGGGACTAGCGGGAGAAATGAGCAGTTCTTC
-	-	TRBV20-1	TRBJ2-1	CSARDYLGEDEQFF	TGCAGTGCTAGAGACTACTTAGGGGAGGATGAGCAGTTCTTC
few	-	TRBV28	TRBJ2-2	CASSPIDREAGELFF	TGTGCCAGCAGTCCGATCGACAGGGAGGCCGGGGAGCTGTTTTTT
-	-	TRBV5-1	TRBJ2-5	CASSTRDIQDTQYF	TGCGCCAGCAGCACCCGGGACATCCAAGACACCCAGTACTTC
many	-	TRBV20-1	TRBJ2-7	CSAPGAGVNEQYF	TGCAGTGCCCCAGGGGCAGGGGTTAACGAGCAGTACTTC
few	-	TRBV12-3/TRBV12-4	TRBJ1-1	CASIRAGGTEAFF	TGTGCCAGCATCCGAGCGGGGGGCACTGAAGCTTTCTTT
-	-	TRBV6-5	TRBJ2-7	CAGSYPGTDSYEQYF	TGTGCCGGCAGTTACCCGGGGACCGATTCCTACGAGCAGTACTTC
many	-	TRBV30	TRBJ1-5	CAWSSDRNQPQHF	TGTGCCTGGAGTTCCGACAGGAATCAGCCCCAGCATTTT
many	TRBD1	TRBV4-3	TRBJ1-4	CASSPRAGGGLGEKLFF	TGCGCCAGCAGCCCTAGGGCAGGGGGGGGACTTGGGGAAAAACTGTTTTTT
once	TRBD2	TRBV2	TRBJ2-3	CASSTSGGVTDTQYF	TGTGCCAGCAGCACAAGCGGGGGGGTAACAGATACGCAGTATTTT
-	-	TRBV5-1	TRBJ1-5	CASSASAGQPQHF	TGCGCCAGCAGCGCCTCAGCGGGGCAGCCCCAGCATTTT
-	-	TRBV5-1	TRBJ1-5	CASVTGTQGREEASYEHF	TGCGCCAGCGTGACCGGGACCCAAGGGAGGGAAGAGGCAAGCTACGAGCATTTT
-	TRBD2	TRBV7-7	TRBJ2-5	CARRASGGRETQYF	TGTGCTAGAAGGGCTAGCGGGGGGCGAGAGACCCAGTACTTC
many	TRBD1	TRBV20-1	TRBJ2-6	CSARGQGELSGANVLTF	TGCAGTGCTAGAGGGCAGGGGGAACTCTCTGGGGCCAACGTCCTGACTTTC